The 5 T cell receptor beta chains in this list originate from one sample, sequenced in a study of spatial heterogeneity in lung cancer. Study observations and caveats: Expanded intratumoral alpha and beta TCR counts tracked tumor mutation counts.

TCRdb re-derived calls from the 5' RACE reads in MiXCR, one entry per CDR3 protein. The profile shows around 20,000 distinct CDR3 sequences, 4.5% to 7.5% of them singletons. No cognate antigen is known for these TCRs. As for time point: sample taken at primary tumor resection. Sequences were derived from lung tumor tissue, sampled at surgery. These receptors all stem from a female donor with early-stage non-small cell lung cancer.

This clonotype has a handful of counts. This beta chain is an off-target read within a library intended for alpha chains, so its frequency means little. The V call is TRBV5-1, the J call TRBJ2-1, with TRBD2 identical over 7 bases. The V gene end was trimmed by 4 bases and the J gene end by 4 bases; junction bases not matched to a gene: 11. Per germline, CDR1 SGHRS and CDR2 YFSETQ. This CDR3 has 16 residues. The CDR3 bases are TGCGCCAGCAGCCCTTCGAGTAGCGGGCGGTACAATGAGCAGTTCTTC. Translating gives CASSPSSSGRYNEQFF.

This clonotype has at least ten counts. For a library built for alpha chains, this beta chain is a stray read; little rests on its size. The rearrangement uses TRBV20-1 and TRBJ2-3, with 10 positions matching TRBD2. Per germline, CDR1 DFQATT and CDR2 SNEGSKA (reference sequence). The CDR3 spans 14 residues. With V trimmed by 2 bases and J by 6 bases, 5 bases remained unmatched. The CDR3 nucleotides are TGCAGTGCTAGAAGCGGGAGGGCCCCTGATACGCAGTATTTT. This codes for CSARSGRAPDTQYF.

This clonotype was seen at least ten times. The size of this beta chain means little, since it is a stray read in a library made for alpha chains. V and J are TRBV20-1 and TRBJ2-5, with D maybe TRBD2 (6 bases). This CDR3 contains 12 residues. Between the trimmed V and J ends, which lost 1 base and 4 bases, there was a span of 7 bases. Germline-derived CDR1 and CDR2 are DFQATT and SNEGSKA (reference sequence). The CDR3 DNA sequence: TGCAGTGCTAGAGTTAGCGGAGAGACCCAGTACTTC. Encoded protein: CSARVSGETQYF.

This clonotype occurred many times. Because this beta chain is a stray read in a library intended to capture alpha chains, its abundance should not be given much weight. The rearrangement uses TRBV9 and TRBJ2-2; D ambiguous. In germline, CDR1 is SGDLS, CDR2 YYNGEE. This CDR3 has 13 amino acids. V shed 2 bases and J shed 2 bases, with 4 bases lying between them. This chain's CDR3 is CASSVDNTGELFF. The CDR3 region has the DNA TGTGCCAGCAGCGTGGACAACACCGGGGAGCTGTTTTTT.

This clonotype was counted at least ten times. This beta chain came through as a stray read in a library set up for alpha chains, and its size says little. The chain couples TRBV12-2 to TRBJ2-5; TRBD1 is the table's D call and was not checked against the DNA. TRBV12-2 is flagged as a pseudogene. This CDR3 contains 15 residues. The CDR3 region has the DNA TGTGCAAGTAACTCGGGACAGGGGTCCCAAGAGACCCAGTACTTC. It codes for CASNSGQGSQETQYF.